This T cell receptor beta chain was captured by sequencing in a study of cytomegalovirus exposure and HLA in healthy donors. Looking at the study overall: Unique TCRs from HLA-typed donors, approximately 80 million of them, were held in an early data release. Overall study results and limits: An analysis was carried out at a later point. It showed that HLA-associated TCR beta chains were more clonally expanded than equally common non-associated chains.

A remark on this clone: Its matching antigen is unknown.

The PCR was carried out with 60 Vbeta primers and 13 Jbeta primers. Clones were sequenced by immunoSEQ multiplex PCR, and TCRdb holds only the in-frame ones, with some missing. The sample consists of under 200,000 clones, 68% of them appearing once. The CDR3 runs 11 residues. CDR1 and CDR2 from the germline V gene are MNHEY and SVGAGI. V lost 6 bases, J lost 6 bases, and 7 bases lay in between. Sequenced material: PBMCs. The chain uses TRBV6-5 and TRBJ2-3; D remains ambiguous. The TCR sequence derives from a man in his fifties in good health and CMV-seronegative. CDR3 in amino acids: CASRNGDTQYF. The DNA for the CDR3 is TGTGCCAGCAGAAACGGGGATACGCAGTATTTT.